Only one count was recorded for the clone carrying this T cell receptor beta chain. Assay: immunoSEQ multiplex PCR; the TCRdb copy retains only in-frame clones and omits some. The table lists some 40,000 clones, 89% of them singletons. Trimming shortened V by 6 bases and J by 10 bases, and 17 bases separated the two germline ends. The CDR3 contains 14 residues. Per the germline V gene, CDR1 is SGDLS and CDR2 is YYNGEE. This sample stems from a study of T cell changes during pregnancy in multiple sclerosis. This receptor was taken from a female donor with multiple sclerosis, enrolled in a pregnancy study. The V and J genes are TRBV9 and TRBJ1-6, with D tentatively TRBD1 (6 bases). The material sequenced was CD4+ T cells from peripheral blood mononuclear cells, taken in the first trimester of pregnancy. The CDR3 is CASNIGGGESPLHF. CDR3 DNA sequence: TGTGCCAGCAACATTGGTGGGGGCGAGTCACCCCTCCACTTT.